This is a list of T cell receptor beta chains from one sample in a study of regulatory T cells in long-lasting Graves disease. TCRdb redid the calling of the multiplex PCR reads with MiXCR, one entry per CDR3 protein. The sample includes about 420,000 distinct CDR3 sequences, about 17% of them seen just once. The same sample was also studied in work on T cells in Graves' hyperthyroidism and ophthalmopathy.

Sample: peripheral blood mononuclear cells (PBMCs), taken at new diagnosis, from a patient treated with antithyroid drugs. Every receptor here comes from a woman younger than 35 with Graves disease. Each CDR3 is given with its conserved first and last residue. The D gene is left open where the match is weak. Clone size appears in some rows only: once, few, many, or a class for an expanded clone.

v_gene: TRBV29-1
abundance: many
j_gene: TRBJ2-7
d_gene: .
CDR3nt: TGCAGCTTTCCGGGGAACTACGAGCAGTACTTC
CDR3aa: CSFPGNYEQYF

v_gene: TRBV4-1
abundance: once
j_gene: TRBJ2-1
d_gene: TRBD1
CDR3nt: TGCGCCAGCAGCCAGGGGACAGGGGGCGCGGATGAGCAGTTCTTC
CDR3aa: CASSQGTGGADEQFF

v_gene: TRBV7-2
abundance: many
j_gene: TRBJ2-7
d_gene: TRBD1
CDR3nt: TGTGCCAGCGGCCAGGACAGGTTTTCCTACGAGCAGTACTTC
CDR3aa: CASGQDRFSYEQYF

v_gene: TRBV3-1
abundance: .
j_gene: TRBJ2-7
d_gene: TRBD1
CDR3nt: TGTGCCAGCAGCCAAGAGGGGACAGCTTCCTACGAGCAGTACTTC
CDR3aa: CASSQEGTASYEQYF

v_gene: TRBV7-2
abundance: few
j_gene: TRBJ1-2
d_gene: .
CDR3nt: TGTGCCAGCAGCTTCCCTTCGGGGGCGCTTAGCTACACCTTC
CDR3aa: CASSFPSGALSYTF

v_gene: TRBV7-2
abundance: many
j_gene: TRBJ2-3
d_gene: .
CDR3nt: TGTGCCAGCAGCCAACGGACAACGACAGATACGCAGTATTTT
CDR3aa: CASSQRTTTDTQYF

v_gene: TRBV11-3
abundance: .
j_gene: TRBJ2-1
d_gene: .
CDR3nt: TGTGCCAGCAGCTTAGACCTTTGGGGGGAGAAGTTCTTC
CDR3aa: CASSLDLWGEKFF

v_gene: TRBV6-9
abundance: .
j_gene: TRBJ1-2
d_gene: TRBD1
CDR3nt: TGTGCCAGCAGTTACCCCAGACGGGGACAGGGCCCAACCAGGGGCTACACCTTC
CDR3aa: CASSYPRRGQGPTRGYTF

v_gene: TRBV12-3/TRBV12-4
abundance: many
j_gene: TRBJ2-1
d_gene: TRBD2
CDR3nt: TGTGCCAGCGGTAGCGGGACTAACTACAATGAGCAGTTCTTC
CDR3aa: CASGSGTNYNEQFF

v_gene: TRBV28
abundance: many
j_gene: TRBJ1-5
d_gene: TRBD1
CDR3nt: TGTGCCAGCAGTTCTCGGACAGGGGGCCAGCCCCAGCATTTT
CDR3aa: CASSSRTGGQPQHF

v_gene: TRBV13
abundance: many
j_gene: TRBJ1-2
d_gene: .
CDR3nt: TGTGCCAGCAGCTACTACGACTTGTCTGGCTACACCTTC
CDR3aa: CASSYYDLSGYTF

v_gene: TRBV7-2
abundance: few
j_gene: TRBJ1-5
d_gene: .
CDR3nt: TGTGCCAGCAGCAACGACCCACTTATTAATAGCAATCAGCCCCAGCATTTT
CDR3aa: CASSNDPLINSNQPQHF

v_gene: TRBV28
abundance: many
j_gene: TRBJ1-5
d_gene: .
CDR3nt: TGTGCCAGCACCCGCGGGGGGGCCCACCAGCCCCAGCATTTT
CDR3aa: CASTRGGAHQPQHF

v_gene: TRBV2
abundance: few
j_gene: TRBJ2-1
d_gene: TRBD1
CDR3nt: TGTGCCAGCAGTGAGGACAGGGATCCGTTCGATGAGCAGTTCTTC
CDR3aa: CASSEDRDPFDEQFF

v_gene: TRBV11-3
abundance: many
j_gene: TRBJ2-5
d_gene: TRBD2
CDR3nt: TGTGCCAGCAGCTTAGAAAGGACTAGCGTACTACAAGAGACCCAGTACTTC
CDR3aa: CASSLERTSVLQETQYF

v_gene: TRBV28
abundance: .
j_gene: TRBJ2-3
d_gene: .
CDR3nt: TGTGCCGGCGGGGTGTTGTTAGATACGCAGTATTTT
CDR3aa: CAGGVLLDTQYF

v_gene: TRBV18
abundance: many
j_gene: TRBJ1-1
d_gene: .
CDR3nt: TGTGCCAGCTCACCGGTCTTACCTGAAGGCTCTGAAGCTTTCTTT
CDR3aa: CASSPVLPEGSEAFF

v_gene: TRBV5-1
abundance: .
j_gene: TRBJ2-3
d_gene: TRBD2
CDR3nt: TGCGCCAGCAGCTTAGAGTACCGGACTAGCGGGAGAGATACGCAGTATTTT
CDR3aa: CASSLEYRTSGRDTQYF

v_gene: TRBV25-1
abundance: few
j_gene: TRBJ2-7
d_gene: .
CDR3nt: TGCGCCAGCAGTGGAAACAGTTACGAGCAGTACTTC
CDR3aa: CASSGNSYEQYF

v_gene: TRBV12-3/TRBV12-4
abundance: many
j_gene: TRBJ2-7
d_gene: TRBD2
CDR3nt: TGTGCCAGCAGTTCGTCTAGCGGGCAGCAGTACTTC
CDR3aa: CASSSSSGQQYF

v_gene: TRBV30
abundance: many
j_gene: TRBJ2-2
d_gene: .
CDR3nt: TGTGCCTGTCCTTCTTGGGCCGGGGAGCTGTTTTTT
CDR3aa: CACPSWAGELFF

v_gene: TRBV5-1
abundance: many
j_gene: TRBJ1-4
d_gene: TRBD1
CDR3nt: TGCGCCAGCAGCTTTCCAGGGGGAGAAAAACTGTTTTTT
CDR3aa: CASSFPGGEKLFF

v_gene: TRBV2
abundance: .
j_gene: TRBJ1-1
d_gene: .
CDR3nt: TGTGCCAGCGGAGGGCGGGCCGCTTTCTTT
CDR3aa: CASGGRAAFF

v_gene: TRBV12-3/TRBV12-4
abundance: many
j_gene: TRBJ2-1
d_gene: .
CDR3nt: TGTGCCAGCGGCCGCATTTCCTACAATGAGCAGTTCTTC
CDR3aa: CASGRISYNEQFF

v_gene: TRBV6-2/TRBV6-3
abundance: few
j_gene: TRBJ2-1
d_gene: .
CDR3nt: TGTGCCAGCAGTGAAGGACCCCGCTACAATGAGCAGTTCTTC
CDR3aa: CASSEGPRYNEQFF

v_gene: TRBV6-1
abundance: many
j_gene: TRBJ2-7
d_gene: TRBD2
CDR3nt: TGTGCCAGCAGTAACCCCGGGACTAGCGGGATAAGACCCTACGAGCAGTACTTC
CDR3aa: CASSNPGTSGIRPYEQYF

v_gene: TRBV7-2
abundance: many
j_gene: TRBJ2-3
d_gene: TRBD2
CDR3nt: TGTGCCAGCAGCTTAGGTGTGAGACTAGCGGGAGATACGCAGTATTTT
CDR3aa: CASSLGVRLAGDTQYF

v_gene: TRBV20-1
abundance: many
j_gene: TRBJ2-3
d_gene: .
CDR3nt: TGCAGTGCTCCTCAGGGGATCAGCACAGATACGCAGTATTTT
CDR3aa: CSAPQGISTDTQYF

v_gene: TRBV7-2
abundance: many
j_gene: TRBJ2-5
d_gene: .
CDR3nt: TGTGCCAGCAGCCATCACCCTACAGGGTGGGAGACCCAGTACTTC
CDR3aa: CASSHHPTGWETQYF

v_gene: TRBV11-2
abundance: many
j_gene: TRBJ2-7
d_gene: .
CDR3nt: TGTGCCAGCAGCTCCGGACCCGTCTCCTACGAGCAGTACTTC
CDR3aa: CASSSGPVSYEQYF

v_gene: TRBV11-2
abundance: many
j_gene: TRBJ2-3
d_gene: TRBD1
CDR3nt: TGTGCCAGCAGCTCGAGGGGGACAGGGGGCACAGATACGCAGTATTTT
CDR3aa: CASSSRGTGGTDTQYF

v_gene: TRBV20-1
abundance: many
j_gene: TRBJ2-7
d_gene: .
CDR3nt: TGCAGTGCTAGGGTACCCAGCTCCTACGAGCAGTACTTC
CDR3aa: CSARVPSSYEQYF

v_gene: TRBV3-1
abundance: .
j_gene: TRBJ2-7
d_gene: TRBD2
CDR3nt: TGTGCCAGCAGCCAAGTCCCGGGGGGCGAGCAGTACTTC
CDR3aa: CASSQVPGGEQYF

v_gene: TRBV7-2
abundance: .
j_gene: TRBJ2-5
d_gene: TRBD2
CDR3nt: TGTGCCAGCAGCTACGAGGGACTAGCGGGAGTAGAGACCCAGTACTTC
CDR3aa: CASSYEGLAGVETQYF

v_gene: TRBV28
abundance: many
j_gene: TRBJ1-1
d_gene: .
CDR3nt: TGTGCCAGCAGTTTCGACAGATTCATGAACACTGAAGCTTTCTTT
CDR3aa: CASSFDRFMNTEAFF

v_gene: TRBV29-1
abundance: few
j_gene: TRBJ1-2
d_gene: .
CDR3nt: TGCAGCGTTGGAGATCACGGAGTTTCTAACTATGGCTACACCTTC
CDR3aa: CSVGDHGVSNYGYTF

v_gene: TRBV28
abundance: many
j_gene: TRBJ2-7
d_gene: .
CDR3nt: TGTGCCAGCAGTTTATCTGGATCTTCTATCGAGCAGTACTTC
CDR3aa: CASSLSGSSIEQYF

v_gene: TRBV7-2
abundance: many
j_gene: TRBJ2-5
d_gene: TRBD2
CDR3nt: TGTGCCAGCAGCTTAAGTGGGAGGGCCGGGACCCAGTACTTC
CDR3aa: CASSLSGRAGTQYF

v_gene: TRBV3-1
abundance: many
j_gene: TRBJ2-3
d_gene: TRBD2
CDR3nt: TGTGCCAGCAGCCAAGGTGGCGGGGGTAAAACAGATACGCAGTATTTT
CDR3aa: CASSQGGGGKTDTQYF

v_gene: TRBV3-1
abundance: few
j_gene: TRBJ1-2
d_gene: .
CDR3nt: TGTGCCAGCAGCCGGAACACGGGGGTTATAAGCTATGGCTACACCTTC
CDR3aa: CASSRNTGVISYGYTF

v_gene: TRBV11-3
abundance: .
j_gene: TRBJ2-2
d_gene: .
CDR3nt: TGTGCCAGCAGCTTAGACGGGAGGAACACCGGGGAGCTGTTTTTT
CDR3aa: CASSLDGRNTGELFF

v_gene: TRBV12-3/TRBV12-4
abundance: many
j_gene: TRBJ2-5
d_gene: .
CDR3nt: TGTGCCAGCACTCTAAGAATATCCCGGGGCGGAGAGACCCAGTACTTC
CDR3aa: CASTLRISRGGETQYF

v_gene: TRBV6-1
abundance: many
j_gene: TRBJ2-7
d_gene: .
CDR3nt: TGTGCCAGCAGTGAGGGGCGCGAGCAGTACTTC
CDR3aa: CASSEGREQYF

v_gene: TRBV12-3/TRBV12-4
abundance: .
j_gene: TRBJ2-1
d_gene: TRBD2
CDR3nt: TGTGCCAGCAGTTTTCTAGCGGACAATGAGCAGTTCTTC
CDR3aa: CASSFLADNEQFF

v_gene: TRBV7-6
abundance: .
j_gene: TRBJ1-1
d_gene: .
CDR3nt: TGTGTCAGCAGCTTATTGCAGGGGAGGGCTTTCTTT
CDR3aa: CVSSLLQGRAFF